Shown below are 2 T cell receptor beta chains from a single sample sequenced in a study of regulatory T cells in long-lasting Graves disease. Time point meaning: newly diagnosed GD, antithyroid drugs for less than 3 months. Generation of the TCR library employed RNA extracted from PBMCs. Construction of the TCR beta libraries employed iRepertoire HTBI primers in conjunction with Arm-PCR of CDR3 regions. TCRdb redid the calling of the multiplex PCR reads with MiXCR, one entry per CDR3 protein. The sample holds 500,000 to 700,000 distinct CDR3 sequences, about 15% seen once. Another study also made use of these data, one on T cells in Graves' hyperthyroidism and ophthalmopathy.

Sequenced here: peripheral blood mononuclear cells (PBMCs), sampled at new diagnosis, from a patient treated with antithyroid drugs. The source of these receptors is a woman in her twenties or thirties with Graves disease.

J is TRBJ2-5 and V is TRBV4-1, with no clear D. Germline assignment: CDR1 MGHRA and CDR2 YSYEKL. Trimming took 6 bases from V and 1 from J, leaving 18 bases between them. The CDR3 runs 16 residues. The DNA for the CDR3 is TGCGCCAGCAGTTCAGCTGGGCAGGCCCCCCAAGAGACCCAGTACTTC. Translated: CASSSAGQAPQETQYF.

This clonotype was seen more than once but under ten times. V is TRBV4-1 and J is TRBJ1-5; tentatively, D is TRBD1 (5 bases). The CDR3 contains 14 residues. Germline loops: CDR1 MGHRA, CDR2 YSYEKL. With 1 base removed from V and 7 bases from J, the gap between germline ends came to 11 bases. The CDR3 region is CASSQVSGPQPQHF. The CDR3 coding sequence is TGCGCCAGCAGCCAAGTTTCAGGGCCCCAGCCCCAGCATTTT.